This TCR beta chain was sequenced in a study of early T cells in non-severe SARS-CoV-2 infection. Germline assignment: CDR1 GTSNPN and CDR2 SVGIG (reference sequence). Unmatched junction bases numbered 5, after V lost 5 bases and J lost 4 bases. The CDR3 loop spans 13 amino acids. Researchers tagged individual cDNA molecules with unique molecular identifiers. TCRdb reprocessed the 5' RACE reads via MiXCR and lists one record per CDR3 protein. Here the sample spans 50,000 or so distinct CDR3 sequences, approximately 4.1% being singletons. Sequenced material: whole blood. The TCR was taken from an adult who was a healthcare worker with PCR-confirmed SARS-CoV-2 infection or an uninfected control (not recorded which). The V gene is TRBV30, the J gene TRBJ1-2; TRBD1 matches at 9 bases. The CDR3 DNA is TGTGCCTGGCATAAACAGGGGGCCTATGGCTACACCTTC. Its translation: CAWHKQGAYGYTF.